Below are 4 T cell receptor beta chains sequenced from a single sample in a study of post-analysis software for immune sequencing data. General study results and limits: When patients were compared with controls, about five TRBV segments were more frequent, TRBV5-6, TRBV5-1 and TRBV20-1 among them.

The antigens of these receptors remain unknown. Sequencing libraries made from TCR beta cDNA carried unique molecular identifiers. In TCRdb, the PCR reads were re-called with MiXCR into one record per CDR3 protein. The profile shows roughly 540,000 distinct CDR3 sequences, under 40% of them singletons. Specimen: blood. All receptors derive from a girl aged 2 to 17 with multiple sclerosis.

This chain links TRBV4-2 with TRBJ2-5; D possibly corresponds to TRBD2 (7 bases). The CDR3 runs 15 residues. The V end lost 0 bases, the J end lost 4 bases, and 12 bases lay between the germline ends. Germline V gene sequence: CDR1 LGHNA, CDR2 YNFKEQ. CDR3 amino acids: CASSQEVGGAETQYF. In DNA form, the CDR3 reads TGTGCCAGCAGCCAAGAGGTGGGGGGGGCAGAGACCCAGTACTTC.

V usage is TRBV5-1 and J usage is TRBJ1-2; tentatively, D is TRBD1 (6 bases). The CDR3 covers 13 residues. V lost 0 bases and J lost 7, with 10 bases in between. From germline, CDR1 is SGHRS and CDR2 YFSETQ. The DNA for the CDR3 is TGCGCCAGCAGCTTGGACAGGGTCGGTGGCTACACCTTC. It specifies CASSLDRVGGYTF.

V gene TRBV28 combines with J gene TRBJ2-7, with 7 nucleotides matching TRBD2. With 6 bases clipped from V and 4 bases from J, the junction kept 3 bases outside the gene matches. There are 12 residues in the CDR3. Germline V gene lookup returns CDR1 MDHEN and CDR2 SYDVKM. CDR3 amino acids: CASRASGYEQYF. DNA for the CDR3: TGTGCCAGCAGGGCTAGCGGATACGAGCAGTACTTC. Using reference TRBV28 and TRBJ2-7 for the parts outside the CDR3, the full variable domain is DVKVTQSSRYLVKRTGEKVFLECVQDMDHENMFWYRQDPGLGLRLIYFSYDVKMKEKGDIPEGYSVSREKKERFSLILESASTNQTSMYLCASRASGYEQYFGPGTRLTVT.

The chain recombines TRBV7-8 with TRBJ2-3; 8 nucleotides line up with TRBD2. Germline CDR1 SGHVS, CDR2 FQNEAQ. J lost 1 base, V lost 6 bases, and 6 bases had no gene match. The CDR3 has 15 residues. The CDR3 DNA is TGTGCCAGCAGGTCGGGGGGGCATGGCACAGATACGCAGTATTTT. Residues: CASRSGGHGTDTQYF. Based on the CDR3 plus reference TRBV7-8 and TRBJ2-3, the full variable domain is GAGVSQSPRYKVAKRGQDVALRCDPISGHVSLFWYQQALGQGPEFLTYFQNEAQLDKSGLPSDRFFAERPEGSVSTLKIQRTQQEDSAVYLCASRSGGHGTDTQYFGPGTRLTVL.